What follows describes a single TCR beta chain. The antigen remains undetermined. Germline V gene data show CDR1 as DFQATT and CDR2 as SNEGSKA (reference sequence). The length of the CDR3 is 16 residues. The record originates from a study of monozygotic twins with inflammatory bowel disease. Study-wide points: A single strong clonotype or signal linked to IBD was not supported.

Researchers collected over 2 ml of blood per donor. In preparing each TCR library, 3,500 to 4,500 ng of total RNA was used. Every sample had its cDNA made across eight separate reactions. TCRdb re-called the 5' RACE reads and gives one entry per CDR3 protein, without DNA. The table for this sample gives around 230,000 distinct CDR3 sequences. This sequence was found in a human donor with ulcerative colitis or Crohn's disease, or a healthy co-twin of an affected twin (not recorded which). The sample comprised blood. The chain combines TRBV20-1 with TRBJ2-1; TCRdb proposes TRBD1, but this gene call is untestable without DNA. This CDR3 is CSARKAPGQGYNEQFF.